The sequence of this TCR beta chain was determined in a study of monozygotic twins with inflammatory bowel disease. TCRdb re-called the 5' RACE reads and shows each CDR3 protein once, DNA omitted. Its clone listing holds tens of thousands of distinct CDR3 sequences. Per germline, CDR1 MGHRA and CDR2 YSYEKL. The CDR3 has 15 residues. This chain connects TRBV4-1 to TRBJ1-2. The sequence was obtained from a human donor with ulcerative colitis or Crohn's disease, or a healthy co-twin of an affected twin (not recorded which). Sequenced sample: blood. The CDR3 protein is CASSQTSGLNYGYTF.